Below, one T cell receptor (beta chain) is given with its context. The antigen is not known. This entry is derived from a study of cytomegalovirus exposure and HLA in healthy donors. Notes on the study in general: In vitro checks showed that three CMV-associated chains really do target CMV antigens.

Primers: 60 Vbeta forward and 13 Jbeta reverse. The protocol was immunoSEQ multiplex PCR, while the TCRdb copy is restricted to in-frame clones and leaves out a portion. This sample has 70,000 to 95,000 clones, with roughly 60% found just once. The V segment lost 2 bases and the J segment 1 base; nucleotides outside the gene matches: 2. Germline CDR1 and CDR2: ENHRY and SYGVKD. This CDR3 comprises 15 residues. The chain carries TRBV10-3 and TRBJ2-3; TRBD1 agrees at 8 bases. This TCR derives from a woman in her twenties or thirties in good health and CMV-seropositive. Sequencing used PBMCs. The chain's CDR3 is CAISEGTGRTDTQYF. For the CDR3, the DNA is TGTGCCATCAGTGAGGGGACAGGACGCACAGATACGCAGTATTTT.